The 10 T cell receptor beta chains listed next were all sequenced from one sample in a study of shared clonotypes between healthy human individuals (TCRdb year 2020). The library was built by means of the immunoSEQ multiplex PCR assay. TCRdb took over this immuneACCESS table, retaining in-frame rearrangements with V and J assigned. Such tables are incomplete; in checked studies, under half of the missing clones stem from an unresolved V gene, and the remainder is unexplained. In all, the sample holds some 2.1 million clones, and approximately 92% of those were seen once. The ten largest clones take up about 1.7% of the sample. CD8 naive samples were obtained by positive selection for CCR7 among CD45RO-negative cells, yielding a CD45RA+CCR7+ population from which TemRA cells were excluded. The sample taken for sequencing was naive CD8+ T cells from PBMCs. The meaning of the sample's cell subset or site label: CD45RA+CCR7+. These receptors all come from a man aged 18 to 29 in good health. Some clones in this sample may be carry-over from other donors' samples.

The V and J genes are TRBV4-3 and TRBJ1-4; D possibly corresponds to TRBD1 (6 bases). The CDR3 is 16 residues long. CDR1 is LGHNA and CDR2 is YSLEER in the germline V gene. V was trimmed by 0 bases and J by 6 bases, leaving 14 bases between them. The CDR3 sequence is CASSQDQEGEDEKLFF. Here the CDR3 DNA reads TGCGCCAGCAGCCAAGATCAAGAGGGGGAAGATGAAAAACTGTTTTTT.

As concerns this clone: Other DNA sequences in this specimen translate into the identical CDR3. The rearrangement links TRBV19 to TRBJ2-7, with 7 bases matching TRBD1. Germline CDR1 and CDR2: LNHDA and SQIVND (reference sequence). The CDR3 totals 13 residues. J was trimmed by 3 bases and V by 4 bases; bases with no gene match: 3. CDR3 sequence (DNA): TGTGCCAGTAGTACCACAGGGGTCTACGAGCAGTACTTC. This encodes CASSTTGVYEQYF. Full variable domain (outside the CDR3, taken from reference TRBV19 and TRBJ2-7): DGGITQSPKYLFRKEGQNVTLSCEQNLNHDAMYWYRQDPGQGLRLIYYSQIVNDFQKGDIAEGYSVSREKKESFPLTVTSAQKNPTAFYLCASSTTGVYEQYFGPGTRLTVT.

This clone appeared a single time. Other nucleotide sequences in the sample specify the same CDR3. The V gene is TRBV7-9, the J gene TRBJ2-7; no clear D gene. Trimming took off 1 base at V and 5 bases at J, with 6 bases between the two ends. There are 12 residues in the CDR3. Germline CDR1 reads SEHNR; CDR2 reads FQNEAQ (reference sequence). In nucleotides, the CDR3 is TGTGCCAGCAGCTTAGGGTACAACGAGCAGTACTTC. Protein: CASSLGYNEQYF.

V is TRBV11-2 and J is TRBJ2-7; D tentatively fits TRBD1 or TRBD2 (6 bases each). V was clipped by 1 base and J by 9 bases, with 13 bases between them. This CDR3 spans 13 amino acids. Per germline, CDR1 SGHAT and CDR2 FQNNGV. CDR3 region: CASSLGSGAPQYF. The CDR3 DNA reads TGTGCCAGCAGCTTAGGCTCGGGGGCGCCGCAGTACTTC.

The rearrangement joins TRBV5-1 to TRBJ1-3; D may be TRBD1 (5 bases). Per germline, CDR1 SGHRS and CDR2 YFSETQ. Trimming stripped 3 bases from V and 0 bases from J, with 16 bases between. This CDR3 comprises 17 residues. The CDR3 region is CASSWGWLGSSGNTIYF. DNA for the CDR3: TGCGCCAGCAGCTGGGGGTGGTTGGGCAGCTCTGGAAACACCATATATTTT.

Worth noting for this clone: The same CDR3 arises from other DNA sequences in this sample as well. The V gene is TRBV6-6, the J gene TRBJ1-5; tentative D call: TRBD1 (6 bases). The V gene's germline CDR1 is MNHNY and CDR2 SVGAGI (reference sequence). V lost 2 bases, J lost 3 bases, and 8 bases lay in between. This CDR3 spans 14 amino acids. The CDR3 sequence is CASSYPGVNQPQHF. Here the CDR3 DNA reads TGTGCCAGCAGTTACCCAGGGGTCAATCAGCCCCAGCATTTT.

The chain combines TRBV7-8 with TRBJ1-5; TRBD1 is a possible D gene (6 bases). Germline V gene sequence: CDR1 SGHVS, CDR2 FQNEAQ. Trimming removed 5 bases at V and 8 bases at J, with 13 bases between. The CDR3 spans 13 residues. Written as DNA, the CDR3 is TGTGCCAGCAGCCCCCAACAGGGAAAGCCCCAGCATTTT. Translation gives CASSPQQGKPQHF.

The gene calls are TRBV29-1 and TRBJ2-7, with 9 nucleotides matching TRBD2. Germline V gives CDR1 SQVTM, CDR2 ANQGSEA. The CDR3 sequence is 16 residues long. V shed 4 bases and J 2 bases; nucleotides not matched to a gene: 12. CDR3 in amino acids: CSVGASGTHGAYEQYF. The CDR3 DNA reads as TGCAGCGTTGGGGCTAGCGGGACCCACGGGGCCTACGAGCAGTACTTC.

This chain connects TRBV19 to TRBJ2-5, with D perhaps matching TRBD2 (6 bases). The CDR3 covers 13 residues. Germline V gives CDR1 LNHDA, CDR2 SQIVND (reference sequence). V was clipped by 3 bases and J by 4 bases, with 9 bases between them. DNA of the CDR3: TGTGCCAGTAGTATCTGGCGGGGAGAGACCCAGTACTTC. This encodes CASSIWRGETQYF.

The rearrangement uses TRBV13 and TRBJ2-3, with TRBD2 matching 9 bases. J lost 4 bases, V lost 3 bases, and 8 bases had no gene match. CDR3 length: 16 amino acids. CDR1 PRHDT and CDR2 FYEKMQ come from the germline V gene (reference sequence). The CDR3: CASSFWSSGSPDTQYF. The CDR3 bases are TGTGCCAGCAGCTTCTGGAGTAGCGGGAGTCCAGATACGCAGTATTTT.